This TCR beta chain was sequenced in a study of siplizumab effects on memory and regulatory T cells. Study context: Investigators ran mixed lymphocyte reactions in pairs, testing siplizumab at 1 ug/mL against no drug. The study's findings and limits: With siplizumab, mappable alloreactive CD4+ clones averaged around 70% Treg-derived, versus 25% to 30% in controls. Major contributors to the alloresponse seemed to be naive T cells, which also appeared more diverse than memory cells.

As for this clone: No antigen is known for it.

This CDR3 has 14 amino acids. Trimming cost V 0 bases and J 8 bases; bases outside gene matches: 4. Germline V gives CDR1 SGDLS, CDR2 YYNGEE. Responder and stimulator cells in the mixed lymphocyte reaction were cultured together for five to six days at 37°C. The protocol was immunoSEQ multiplex PCR, while the TCRdb copy is restricted to in-frame clones and leaves out a portion. This table has 10,000 or so clones, about 47% appearing once. Sequencing used CFSE-low (dividing) CD8+ T cells sorted from an allogeneic mixed lymphocyte reaction. The chain joins TRBV9 to TRBJ2-1; 8 bases are shared with TRBD2. This TCR was sampled from a human donor in good health; the cells came from an allogeneic mixed lymphocyte reaction. Here the CDR3 DNA reads TGTGCCAGCAGCGTAGCGAGCGGGGGAGATGAGCAGTTCTTC. It specifies CASSVASGGDEQFF.